Given below is one T cell receptor beta chain in context. CDR1 is ENHRY and CDR2 is SYGVKD in the germline V gene. This CDR3 has 16 amino acids. Trimming took off 2 bases at V and 4 bases at J, with 15 bases between the two ends. Data came from immunoSEQ multiplex PCR; TCRdb stores just in-frame clones and leaves some out. Of some 56,000 clones listed, around 97% were seen once; the top ten hold roughly 0.99%. This specimen belongs to a study of siplizumab effects on memory and regulatory T cells. The J gene is TRBJ1-5, the V gene TRBV10-3; weak D call: TRBD1 (5 bases). The TCR originated in a human donor in good health. The specimen was naive CD8+ T cells sorted from blood. CDR3 in DNA: TGTGCCATCAGTGAGCCCGGGACTGGGGAGAATCAGCCCCAGCATTTT. Translation: CAISEPGTGENQPQHF.